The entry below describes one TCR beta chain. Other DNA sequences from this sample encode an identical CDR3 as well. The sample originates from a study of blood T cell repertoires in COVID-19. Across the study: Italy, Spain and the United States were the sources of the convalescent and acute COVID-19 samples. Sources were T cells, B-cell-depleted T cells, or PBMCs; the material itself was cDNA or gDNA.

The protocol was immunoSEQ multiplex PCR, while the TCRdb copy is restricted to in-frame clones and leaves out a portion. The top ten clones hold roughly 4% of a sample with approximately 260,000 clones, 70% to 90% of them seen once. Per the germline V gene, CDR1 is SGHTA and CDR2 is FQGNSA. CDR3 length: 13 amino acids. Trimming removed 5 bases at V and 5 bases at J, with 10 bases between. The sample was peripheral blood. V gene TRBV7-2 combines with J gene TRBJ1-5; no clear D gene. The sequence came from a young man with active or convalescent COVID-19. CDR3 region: CASSPQTDQPQHF. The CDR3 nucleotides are TGTGCCAGCAGCCCTCAAACTGATCAGCCCCAGCATTTT.